These 18 T cell receptor beta chains share one sample of origin, sequenced in a study of metastatic and nonmetastatic thyroid tumors. Every patient underwent thyroid surgery untreated. With MiXCR, TCRdb called clones anew from the PCR reads. The table lists about 16,000 clones, approximately 30% of them singletons. Source material: tumor tissue. The receptors here all came from a male donor with papillary thyroid cancer or a benign thyroid nodule (not recorded which). Some clones in this sample may be carry-over from other donors' samples.

This clone is medium-sized in the sample. CDR3: CASSFGTVYNSPLHF. CDR3 in DNA: TGTGCCAGCAGCTTTGGGACCGTCTATAATTCACCCCTCCACTTT. This chain uses TRBV5-6 with TRBJ1-6; D may be TRBD1 (5 bases). Between the trimmed V and J ends, which lost 2 bases and 3 bases, there was a span of 9 bases. Germline V gene sequence: CDR1 SGHDT, CDR2 YYEEEE. The CDR3 has 15 amino acids.

V gene TRBV12-3 or TRBV12-4 combines with J gene TRBJ2-3, with no clear D. CDR3 length: 12 amino acids. The V and J ends lost 3 bases and 4 bases respectively, with 5 bases between them. CDR3 amino acids: CASSFKADTQYF. CDR3 in DNA: TGTGCCAGCAGTTTCAAGGCAGATACGCAGTATTTT.

In this sample, this clone turned up a few times. The chain links TRBV4-1 to TRBJ1-2; 9 bases align to TRBD1. V dropped 2 bases and J dropped 7; count of bases not matched to a gene: 5. The CDR3 is made up of 14 amino acids. The germline CDR1 and CDR2 sequences are MGHRA and YSYEKL. This chain's CDR3 is CASSQLDRGGGYTF. In DNA, the CDR3 is TGCGCCAGCAGCCAACTGGACAGGGGAGGTGGCTACACCTTC.

This clone was counted ten times or more. The CDR3 DNA reads TGTGCCAGCGGGATAGGGCAGGTCTACGAGCAGTACTTC. Its protein is CASGIGQVYEQYF. The rearrangement joins TRBV28 to TRBJ2-7; D call uncertain. Germline V CDR1 and CDR2: MDHEN, SYDVKM. This CDR3 spans 13 amino acids. Trimming removed 8 bases from V and 3 bases from J, with 14 bases in between.

This clone was seen ten or more times. The V gene is TRBV6-4, the J gene TRBJ2-1; TRBD1 agrees at 11 bases. Germline V gene lookup returns CDR1 MRHNA and CDR2 SNTAGT. There are 15 residues in the CDR3. V trimming: 5 bases; J trimming: 4 bases; junction bases outside the gene matches: 4. In DNA, the CDR3 is TGTGCCAGCAGTCCGGGACAGGGGGAGTACAATGAGCAGTTCTTC. Its protein is CASSPGQGEYNEQFF.

V is TRBV20-1 and J is TRBJ2-3; D is unresolved. Germline CDR1 reads DFQATT; CDR2 reads SNEGSKA (reference sequence). V lost 5 bases, J lost 0 bases, and 15 bases lay in between. This CDR3 is built from 15 residues. The CDR3 is CSAGRRRSSTDTQYF. CDR3 nucleotide sequence: TGCAGTGCTGGTCGCAGGCGATCTAGCACAGATACGCAGTATTTT.

The sample holds many counts of this clone. The rearrangement links TRBV19 to TRBJ2-1; tentatively, D is TRBD2 (6 bases). The CDR3 totals 13 residues. The V and J ends lost 1 base and 8 bases respectively, with 9 bases between them. Germline V gene data show CDR1 as LNHDA and CDR2 as SQIVND (reference sequence). This CDR3 reads CASSIGDWHEQFF. The CDR3 bases are TGTGCCAGTAGTATAGGGGACTGGCATGAGCAGTTCTTC.

The chain carries TRBV5-6 and TRBJ2-3; D gene uncertain. CDR1 is SGHDT, CDR2 YYEEEE, per germline. The V end was cut by 0 bases, the J end by 2 bases, with 10 bases between. The CDR3 has 15 amino acids. CDR3 sequence (DNA): TGTGCCAGCAGCTTGGCCCTACACAACACAGATACGCAGTATTTT. Residues: CASSLALHNTDTQYF.

The CDR3 coding sequence is TGTGCCAGCAGCGTACAGGGGAGTGCCGGGGAGCTGTTTTTT. Translation: CASSVQGSAGELFF. This chain links TRBV9 with TRBJ2-2; D perhaps matches TRBD1 (6 bases). CDR1 SGDLS and CDR2 YYNGEE come from the germline V gene. V gave up 1 base and J gave up 6 bases, with 10 bases separating them. This CDR3 is 14 amino acids long. Using reference TRBV9 and TRBJ2-2 for the parts outside the CDR3, the full variable domain is DSGVTQTPKHLITATGQRVTLRCSPRSGDLSVYWYQQSLDQGLQFLIQYYNGEERAKGNILERFSAQQFPDLHSELNLSSLELGDSALYFCASSVQGSAGELFFGEGSRLTVL.

This clone was observed many times. The chain joins TRBV5-4 to TRBJ1-1; no clear D gene. This CDR3 has 12 amino acids. V gave up 4 bases and J gave up 4 bases, with 8 bases separating them. Germline V gene sequence: CDR1 SGHNT, CDR2 YYREEE (reference sequence). CDR3 nucleotide sequence: TGTGCCAGCAGCGGGGAGGGCACTGAAGCTTTCTTT. Translation: CASSGEGTEAFF.

There are a few counts of this clone. The germline gene is not matched at one end of the junction; a read error may be the cause. The genes are TRBV27 and TRBJ2-7; D is possibly TRBD1 (7 bases). The CDR3 has 14 amino acids. Per the germline V gene, CDR1 is MNHEY and CDR2 is SMNVEV (reference sequence). DNA of the CDR3: TGTGCCATCAGTTTATCAGGGGGGCCCTACGAGCAGTACTTC. Its protein is CAISLSGGPYEQYF.

In this sample, this clone turned up many times. A much larger clone differs by one base, so this may be a read error. This chain links TRBV3-1 with TRBJ2-5; tentatively, D is TRBD1 (5 bases). The V gene's germline CDR1 is LGHDT and CDR2 YNNKEL (reference sequence). The CDR3 runs 14 residues. The CDR3 sequence is CASGQGRTRETQYF. The DNA of the CDR3 is TGTGCCAGCGGCCAAGGTCGGACACGGGAGACCCAGTACTTC.

The CDR3 reads CASSQARTGGEKLFF. The CDR3 DNA sequence: TGTGCCAGCAGCCAAGCCCGGACAGGAGGAGAAAAACTGTTTTTT. The chain recombines TRBV14 with TRBJ1-4, with TRBD1 matching over 7 bases. CDR3 length: 15 residues. The germline CDR1 and CDR2 sequences are SGHDN and FVKESK. With V trimmed by 1 base and J by 8 bases, 7 bases remained unmatched.

In this sample, this clone turned up a few times. The rearrangement uses TRBV6-1 and TRBJ2-3, with TRBD1 matching 8 bases. Trimming took 3 bases from V and 3 from J; bases not matched to a gene: 5. The CDR3 has 15 residues. Looked up from germline, CDR1 is MNHNS and CDR2 is SASEGT. For the CDR3, the DNA is TGTGCCAGCAGTGACAGGGGGCAAGAGACAGATACGCAGTATTTT. It translates to CASSDRGQETDTQYF.

This clone is a singleton in its sample. The chain couples TRBV6-1 to TRBJ2-3, with D unresolved. Germline CDR1 MNHNS, CDR2 SASEGT. The CDR3 extends over 14 amino acids. Trimming removed 4 bases from V and 3 bases from J, with 11 bases in between. The CDR3 reads CASSGYDGTDTQYF. The CDR3 DNA reads as TGTGCCAGCAGTGGATACGATGGAACAGATACGCAGTATTTT.

The chain links TRBV6-1 to TRBJ1-1; D uncertain. In germline, CDR1 is MNHNS, CDR2 SASEGT. CDR3 length: 13 amino acids. Trimming removed 7 bases from V and 3 bases from J, with 12 bases in between. The DNA of the CDR3 is TGTGCCAGCACTCTCGTTAAGGACACTGAAGCTTTCTTT. Its translation: CASTLVKDTEAFF.

This clone was counted a few times. The V call is TRBV6-4, the J call TRBJ2-2, with 12 bases lining up with TRBD2. This CDR3 has 16 residues. The germline V gene encodes CDR1 MRHNA and CDR2 SNTAGT. V was clipped by 4 bases and J by 0 bases; unmatched bases: 0. CDR3 nucleotides: TGTGCCAGCAGTGGGACTAGCGGGGCGAACACCGGGGAGCTGTTTTTT. Translated: CASSGTSGANTGELFF.

This clone is medium-sized by share. This chain links TRBV7-2 with TRBJ2-1, with 9 nucleotides matching TRBD2. The V gene's germline CDR1 is SGHTA and CDR2 FQGNSA. The CDR3 is made up of 18 amino acids. Trimming removed 0 bases from V and 12 bases from J; junction bases left unmatched: 18. For the CDR3, the DNA is TGTGCCAGCAGCTTAGCGGGGTTACTAGCGGGCGGGTCAATGGTGCAGTTCTTC. Encoded protein: CASSLAGLLAGGSMVQFF.